Listed here are 17 T cell receptor beta chains from one sample, sequenced in a study of regulatory T cells in long-lasting Graves disease. Time point defined: newly diagnosed GD, antithyroid drugs for less than 3 months. PBMC RNA served as the TCR library source. Through Arm-PCR of CDR3 regions and iRepertoire HTBI primers, TCR beta libraries were built. TCRdb re-called the multiplex PCR reads through MiXCR, storing one row per CDR3 protein. The data show 350,000 to 400,000 distinct CDR3 sequences, roughly 16% seen once. The input for sequencing was peripheral blood mononuclear cells (PBMCs), taken at new diagnosis, from a patient treated with antithyroid drugs. The receptors derive from a female donor with Graves disease.

The chain combines TRBV11-3 with TRBJ2-4; D call uncertain. The ends were cut back, 5 bases at V and 3 bases at J, with 11 bases in the middle. The CDR3 is 14 residues long. From germline, CDR1 is SGHNT and CDR2 YENEEA. The CDR3 bases are TGTGCCAGCAGCGAGAGTCCTGGCAAAAACATTCAGTACTTC. It specifies CASSESPGKNIQYF.

In this sample, this clonotype turned up many times. This chain joins TRBV3-1 and TRBJ1-1, with D unresolved. V was shortened by 2 bases and J by 4 bases, with 5 bases between the two germline ends. The CDR3 loop spans 12 amino acids. Germline V gives CDR1 LGHDT, CDR2 YNNKEL (reference sequence). CDR3 in amino acids: CASSQSPTEAFF. For the CDR3, the DNA is TGTGCCAGCAGCCAATCCCCCACTGAAGCTTTCTTT.

This clonotype was detected many times. This chain uses TRBV3-1 with TRBJ2-3; D unclear. The CDR3 spans 13 residues. Per the germline V gene, CDR1 is LGHDT and CDR2 is YNNKEL (reference sequence). Trimming pared 4 bases from V and 0 bases from J, leaving 5 bases between. The CDR3 sequence: CASSRYSTDTQYF. CDR3 DNA sequence: TGTGCCAGCAGCCGTTACAGCACAGATACGCAGTATTTT.

This clonotype came up many times. The genes are TRBV27 and TRBJ2-6, with D possibly being TRBD1 (6 bases). From germline, CDR1 is MNHEY and CDR2 SMNVEV (reference sequence). This CDR3 contains 17 residues. Trimming took off 3 bases at V and 0 bases at J, with 12 bases between the two ends. The CDR3 loop reads CASSFRTAHSGANVLTF. Here the CDR3 DNA reads TGTGCCAGCAGTTTTCGGACAGCGCACTCTGGGGCCAACGTCCTGACTTTC.

This clonotype was recorded many times. The J gene is TRBJ2-3, the V gene TRBV6-2 or TRBV6-3; 8 nucleotides agree with TRBD2. Trimming at V came to 4 bases and at J to 6 bases, leaving 12 bases not matched to a gene. Germline V gene data show CDR1 as MNHEY and CDR2 as SVGEGT. The CDR3 runs 16 residues. CDR3 protein: CASSFLSGAERDTQYF. The DNA of the CDR3 is TGTGCCAGCAGTTTTCTTAGCGGGGCGGAAAGGGATACGCAGTATTTT.

The chain combines TRBV9 with TRBJ1-1; D gene unclear. Trimming pared 3 bases from V and 1 base from J, leaving 16 bases between. Germline loops: CDR1 SGDLS, CDR2 YYNGEE. The CDR3 has 16 residues. The CDR3 nucleotides are TGTGCCAGCAGCGGGTCTAAGGGAGGTCGGAACACTGAAGCTTTCTTT. This translates into CASSGSKGGRNTEAFF.

This clonotype was counted once. A much more abundant neighbour one base away suggests this may be a read error. The V call is TRBV7-9, the J call TRBJ1-1, with a tentative D call TRBD1 (6 bases). The CDR3 runs 15 residues. The germline gives CDR1 SEHNR, CDR2 FQNEAQ (reference sequence). CDR3 in DNA: TGTACCAGCAGCTTCCCTAGGGGGATGAACACTGAAGCTTTCTTT. Translating gives CTSSFPRGMNTEAFF.

This clonotype was counted between two and nine times. The rearrangement joins TRBV3-1 to TRBJ2-5; perhaps D is TRBD1 or TRBD2 (5 bases each). The CDR3 sequence is 17 residues long. The germline CDR1 and CDR2 sequences are LGHDT and YNNKEL (reference sequence). V was trimmed by 1 base and J by 1 base, leaving 16 bases between them. The CDR3 is CASSQVTTGAPQETQYF. CDR3 nucleotide sequence: TGTGCCAGCAGCCAAGTGACCACCGGGGCCCCCCAAGAGACCCAGTACTTC.

The gene calls are TRBV10-3 and TRBJ2-5; no reliable D call. Germline CDR1 is ENHRY and CDR2 is SYGVKD. The CDR3 covers 13 residues. Trimming left V 4 bases short and J 2 bases short, with 8 bases between. CDR3 DNA: TGTGCCATCAGTGCCCAAGGGCAAGAGACCCAGTACTTC. Translation: CAISAQGQETQYF.

This clonotype was observed many times. The chain has TRBV3-1 and TRBJ2-1; 8 positions agree with TRBD1. The CDR3 covers 16 residues. With V trimmed by 1 base and J by 2 bases, 4 bases remained unmatched. Looked up from germline, CDR1 is LGHDT and CDR2 is YNNKEL (reference sequence). This CDR3 is CASSQGRGLTYNEQFF. CDR3 bases: TGTGCCAGCAGCCAAGGCAGGGGGCTGACCTACAATGAGCAGTTCTTC.

The V call is TRBV29-1, the J call TRBJ2-5; 9 bases fit TRBD2. The end of the DNA fits TRBJ2-1 better, so the J call may be wrong. The CDR3 has 16 residues. Looked up from germline, CDR1 is SQVTM and CDR2 is ANQGSEA. The CDR3 sequence: CSVFPAGGLSYNEQFF. The CDR3 DNA reads as TGCAGCGTTTTCCCCGCGGGAGGGCTATCATACAATGAGCAGTTCTTC.

This clonotype was counted ten times or more. The chain links TRBV12-3 or TRBV12-4 to TRBJ1-1; D gene ambiguous. Trimming took off 1 base at V and 5 bases at J, with 11 bases between the two ends. There are 14 residues in the CDR3. CDR3 nucleotides: TGTGCCAGCAGTTTAGAAGGGTCGCTTACTGAAGCTTTCTTT. Protein: CASSLEGSLTEAFF.

On this clonotype: A much larger clone sits a single nucleotide away, making a read error possible. V and J are TRBV5-1 and TRBJ2-3, with 13 positions matching TRBD2. This CDR3 is 19 amino acids long. Germline-derived CDR1 and CDR2 are SGHRS and YFSETQ. The CDR3 spells CASSVASGTSGIVPDTQYF. CDR3 sequence (DNA): TGTGCCAGCAGCGTAGCTTCGGGGACTAGCGGGATTGTCCCAGATACGCAGTATTTT.

This sequence joins TRBV27 and TRBJ2-2; D unclear. The germline CDR1 and CDR2 sequences are MNHEY and SMNVEV (reference sequence). The CDR3 covers 10 residues. V lost 11 bases and J lost 6, with 7 bases in between. The CDR3 DNA reads TGTGCCGGTCCGCCCGGGGAGCTGTTTTTT. It is translated as CAGPPGELFF.

This clonotype was detected only a few times. The junction does not match germline at one end; this may be a read error. The chain links TRBV5-1 to TRBJ2-1; D is undetermined. This CDR3 has 13 amino acids. Germline V gene sequence: CDR1 SGHRS, CDR2 YFSETQ. CDR3 DNA sequence: TGTGCCAGCAGCTTACCCCGAGTCAATGAGCAGTTCTTC. This encodes CASSLPRVNEQFF.

This clonotype was seen at least ten times. The chain combines TRBV10-1 with TRBJ2-2, with D uncertain. This CDR3 has 15 residues. V was cut by 2 bases and J by 4 bases, with 11 bases left in between. The germline CDR1 and CDR2 sequences are WNHNN and SYGVQD (reference sequence). CDR3 in amino acids: CASSEAQRATGELFF. In DNA form, the CDR3 reads TGCGCCAGCAGTGAGGCACAGCGAGCCACCGGGGAGCTGTTTTTT.

This clonotype was observed many times. The chain employs TRBV5-1 and TRBJ2-2; tentative D call: TRBD2 (6 bases). This CDR3 comprises 16 residues. Germline V lookup: CDR1 SGHRS, CDR2 YFSETQ. V was cut by 5 bases and J by 0 bases, with 14 bases left in between. The CDR3 DNA follows: TGCGCCAGCAGTTTTCATGGGGGGACGAACACCGGGGAGCTGTTTTTT. Amino acid sequence: CASSFHGGTNTGELFF.